There are many counts of the clone carrying this TCR beta chain. From 300 to 450 ng of RNA, a library with molecular barcoded alpha/delta and beta/gamma adaptors was made. TCRdb reprocessed the reads with MiXCR, giving one entry per CDR3 protein. The sample comprises roughly 130,000 distinct CDR3 sequences, about an eighth of which are singletons, and more than 9.5% rests with the top ten. This specimen belongs to a study of read filtering for tumor transcriptome and immune sequencing. Germline CDR1 reads SGHVS; CDR2 reads FQNEAQ. The V segment lost 5 bases and the J segment 2 bases; nucleotides outside the gene matches: 5. The CDR3 extends over 15 amino acids.

This clonotype originated in a donor aged 40 or over with multiple myeloma. The V gene is TRBV7-8, the J gene TRBJ2-1, with 8 positions matching TRBD2. Sequenced: a population of CD138-negative cells sorted from bone marrow. The CDR3 region is CASSGLAGPYNEQFF. As DNA, the CDR3 is TGTGCCAGCAGCGGGTTAGCGGGACCCTACAATGAGCAGTTCTTC.